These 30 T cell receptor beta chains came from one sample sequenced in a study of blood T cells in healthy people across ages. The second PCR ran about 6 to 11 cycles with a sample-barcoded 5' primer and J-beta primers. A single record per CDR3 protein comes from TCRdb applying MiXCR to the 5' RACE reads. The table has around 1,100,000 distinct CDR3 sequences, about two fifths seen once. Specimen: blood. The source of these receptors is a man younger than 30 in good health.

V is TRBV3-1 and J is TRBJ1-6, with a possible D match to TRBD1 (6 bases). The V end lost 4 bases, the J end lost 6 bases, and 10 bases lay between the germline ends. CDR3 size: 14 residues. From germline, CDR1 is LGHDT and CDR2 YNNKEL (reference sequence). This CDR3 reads CASSLRDTNSPLHF. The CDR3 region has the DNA TGTGCCAGCAGCCTCCGGGACACTAATTCACCCCTCCACTTT.

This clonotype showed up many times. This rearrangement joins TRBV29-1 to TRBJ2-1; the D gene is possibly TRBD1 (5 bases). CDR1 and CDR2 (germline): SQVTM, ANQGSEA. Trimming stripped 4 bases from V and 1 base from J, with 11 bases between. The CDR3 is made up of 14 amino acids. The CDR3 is CSVASQGSYNEQFF. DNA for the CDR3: TGCAGCGTTGCGTCCCAGGGTTCCTACAATGAGCAGTTCTTC.

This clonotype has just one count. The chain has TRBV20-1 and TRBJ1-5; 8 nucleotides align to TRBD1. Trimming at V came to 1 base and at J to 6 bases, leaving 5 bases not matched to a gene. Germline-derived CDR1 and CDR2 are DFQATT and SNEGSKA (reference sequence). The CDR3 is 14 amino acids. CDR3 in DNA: TGCAGTGCTAGAGGGTCAGGGGGCCTTCAGCCCCAGCATTTT. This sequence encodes CSARGSGGLQPQHF.

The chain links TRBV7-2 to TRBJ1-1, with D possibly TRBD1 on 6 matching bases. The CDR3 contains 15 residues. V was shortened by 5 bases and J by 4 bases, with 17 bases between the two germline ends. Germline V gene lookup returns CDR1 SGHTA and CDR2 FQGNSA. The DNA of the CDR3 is TGTGCCAGCAGCCTTCTAACAGGGATGGGCACTGAAGCTTTCTTT. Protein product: CASSLLTGMGTEAFF.

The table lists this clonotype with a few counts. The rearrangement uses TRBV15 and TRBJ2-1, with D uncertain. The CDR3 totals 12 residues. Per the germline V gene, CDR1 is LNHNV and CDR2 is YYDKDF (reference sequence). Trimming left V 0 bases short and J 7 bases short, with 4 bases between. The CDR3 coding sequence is TGTGCCACCAGCAGAGACCGGAATGAGCAGTTCTTC. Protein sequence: CATSRDRNEQFF.

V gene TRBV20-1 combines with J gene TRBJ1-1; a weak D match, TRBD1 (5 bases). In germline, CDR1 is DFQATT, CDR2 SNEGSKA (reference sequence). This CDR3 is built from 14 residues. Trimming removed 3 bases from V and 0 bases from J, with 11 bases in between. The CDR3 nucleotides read TGCAGTGCTAGGTATACAGGCCTGAACACTGAAGCTTTCTTT. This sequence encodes CSARYTGLNTEAFF.

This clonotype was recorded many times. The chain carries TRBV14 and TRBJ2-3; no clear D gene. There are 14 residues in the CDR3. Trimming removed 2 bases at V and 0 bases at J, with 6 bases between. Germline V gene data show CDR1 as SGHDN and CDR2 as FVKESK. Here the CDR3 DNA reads TGTGCCAGCAGCCAATTGGGGAGCACAGATACGCAGTATTTT. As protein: CASSQLGSTDTQYF.

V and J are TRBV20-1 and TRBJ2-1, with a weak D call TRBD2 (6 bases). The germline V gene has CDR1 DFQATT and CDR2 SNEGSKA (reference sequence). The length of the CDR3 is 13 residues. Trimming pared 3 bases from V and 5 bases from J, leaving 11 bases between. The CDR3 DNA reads TGCAGTGCTAGTACCGGGGGAGACAATGAGCAGTTCTTC. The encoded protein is CSASTGGDNEQFF.

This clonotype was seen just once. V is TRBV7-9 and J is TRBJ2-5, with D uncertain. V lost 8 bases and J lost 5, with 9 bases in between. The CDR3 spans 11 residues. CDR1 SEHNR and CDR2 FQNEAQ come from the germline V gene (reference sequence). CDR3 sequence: CASGPSETQYF. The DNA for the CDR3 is TGTGCCAGCGGCCCTTCGGAGACCCAGTACTTC.

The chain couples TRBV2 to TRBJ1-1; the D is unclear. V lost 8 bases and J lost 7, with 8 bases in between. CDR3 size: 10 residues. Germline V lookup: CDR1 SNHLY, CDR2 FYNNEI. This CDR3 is CASLTCEAFF. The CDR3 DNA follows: TGTGCCAGCTTGACGTGTGAAGCTTTCTTT.

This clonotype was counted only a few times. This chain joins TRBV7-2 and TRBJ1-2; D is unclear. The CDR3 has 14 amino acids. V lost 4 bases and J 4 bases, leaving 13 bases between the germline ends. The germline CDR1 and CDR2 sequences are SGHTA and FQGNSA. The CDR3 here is CASSSTVQPYGYTF. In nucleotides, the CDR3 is TGTGCCAGCAGCTCAACCGTCCAACCCTATGGCTACACCTTC.

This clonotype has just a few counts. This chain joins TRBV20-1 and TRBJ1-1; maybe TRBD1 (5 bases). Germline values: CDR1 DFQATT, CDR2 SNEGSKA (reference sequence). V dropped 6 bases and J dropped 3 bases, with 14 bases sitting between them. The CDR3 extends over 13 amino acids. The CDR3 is CSAVLGAYTEAFF. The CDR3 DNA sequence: TGCAGTGCAGTACTTGGGGCGTACACTGAAGCTTTCTTT.

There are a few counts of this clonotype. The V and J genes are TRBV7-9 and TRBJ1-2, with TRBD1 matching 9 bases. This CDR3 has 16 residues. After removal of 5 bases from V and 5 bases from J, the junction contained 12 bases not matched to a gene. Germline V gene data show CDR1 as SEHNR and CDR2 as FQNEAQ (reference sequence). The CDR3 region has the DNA TGTGCCAGCAGCGGGGGGACAGGGTCTCTATGGTATGGCTACACCTTC. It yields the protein CASSGGTGSLWYGYTF. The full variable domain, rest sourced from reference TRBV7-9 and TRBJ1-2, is DTGVSQNPRHKITKRGQNVTFRCDPISEHNRLYWYRQTLGQGPEFLTYFQNEAQLEKSRLLSDRFSAERPKGSFSTLEIQRTEQGDSAMYLCASSGGTGSLWYGYTFGSGTRLTVV.

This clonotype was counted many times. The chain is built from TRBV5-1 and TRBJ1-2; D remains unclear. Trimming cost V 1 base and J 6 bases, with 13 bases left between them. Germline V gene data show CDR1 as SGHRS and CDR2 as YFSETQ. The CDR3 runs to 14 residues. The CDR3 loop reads CASSLSPGTDGYTF. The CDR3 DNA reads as TGCGCCAGCAGCTTGTCACCAGGAACGGATGGCTACACCTTC.

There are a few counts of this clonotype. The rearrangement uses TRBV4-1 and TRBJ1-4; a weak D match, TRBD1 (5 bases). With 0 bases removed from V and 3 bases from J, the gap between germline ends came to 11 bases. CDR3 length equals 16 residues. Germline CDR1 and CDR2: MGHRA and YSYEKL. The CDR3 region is CASSQDPGGSNEKLFF. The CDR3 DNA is TGCGCCAGCAGCCAAGATCCCGGGGGGTCTAATGAAAAACTGTTTTTT.

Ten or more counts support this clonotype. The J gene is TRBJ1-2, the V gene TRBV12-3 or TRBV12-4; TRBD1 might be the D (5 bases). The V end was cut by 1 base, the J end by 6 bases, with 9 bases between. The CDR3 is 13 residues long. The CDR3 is CASSLGTGHGYTF. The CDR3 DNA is TGTGCCAGCAGTTTAGGAACAGGCCATGGCTACACCTTC.

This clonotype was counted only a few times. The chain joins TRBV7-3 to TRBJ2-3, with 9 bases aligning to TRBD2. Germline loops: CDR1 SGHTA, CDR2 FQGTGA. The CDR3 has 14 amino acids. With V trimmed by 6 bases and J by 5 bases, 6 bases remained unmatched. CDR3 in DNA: TGTGCCAGCAGTCAAAGCGGGGGGCAAGATACGCAGTATTTT. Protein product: CASSQSGGQDTQYF.

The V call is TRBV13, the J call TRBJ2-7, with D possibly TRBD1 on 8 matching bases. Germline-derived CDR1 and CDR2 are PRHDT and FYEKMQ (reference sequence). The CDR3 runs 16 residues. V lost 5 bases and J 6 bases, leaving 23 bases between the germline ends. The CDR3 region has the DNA TGTGCCAGCAGCCCGCCAGGACAGGGAGGGAACGGCGAGCAGTACTTC. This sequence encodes CASSPPGQGGNGEQYF.

CDR3 bases: TGCGCCAGCAGCCAAGAAACAGGGATGGGTGGCTACACCTTC. Encoded protein: CASSQETGMGGYTF. The genes are TRBV4-3 and TRBJ1-2; tentatively, D is TRBD1 (6 bases). The CDR3 loop spans 14 amino acids. The germline CDR1 and CDR2 sequences are LGHNA and YSLEER. V dropped 0 bases and J dropped 7 bases, with 12 bases sitting between them.

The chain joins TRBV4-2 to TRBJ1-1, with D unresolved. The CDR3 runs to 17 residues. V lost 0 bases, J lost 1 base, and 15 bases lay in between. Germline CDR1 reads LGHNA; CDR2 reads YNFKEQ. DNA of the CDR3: TGTGCCAGCAGCCAAGATGGGGTACAACAAACGAACACTGAAGCTTTCTTT. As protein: CASSQDGVQQTNTEAFF.

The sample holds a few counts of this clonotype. The CDR3 DNA reads TGTGCCAGCAGCTCGAACGAGGGTACGCAGTATTTT. Translating it yields CASSSNEGTQYF. The chain employs TRBV7-9 and TRBJ2-3, with D possibly TRBD2 on 5 matching bases. This CDR3 region has 12 residues. V was cut by 4 bases and J by 8 bases, with 10 bases left in between. From germline, CDR1 is SEHNR and CDR2 FQNEAQ (reference sequence).

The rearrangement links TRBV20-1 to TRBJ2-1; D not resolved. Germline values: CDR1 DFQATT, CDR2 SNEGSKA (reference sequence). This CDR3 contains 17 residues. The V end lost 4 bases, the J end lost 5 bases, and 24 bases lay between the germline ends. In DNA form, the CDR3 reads TGCAGTGCTACCTCGGAGTGGAAAACCCGTCAAGACAATGAGCAGTTCTTC. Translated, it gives CSATSEWKTRQDNEQFF.

In DNA, the CDR3 is TGCAGCGTTGATGTTGCTTCCGATACGCAGTATTTT. Translated: CSVDVASDTQYF. The rearrangement links TRBV29-1 to TRBJ2-3; D is undetermined. The V gene's germline CDR1 is SQVTM and CDR2 ANQGSEA. V was clipped by 3 bases and J by 6 bases, with 10 bases between them. The CDR3 spans 12 residues.

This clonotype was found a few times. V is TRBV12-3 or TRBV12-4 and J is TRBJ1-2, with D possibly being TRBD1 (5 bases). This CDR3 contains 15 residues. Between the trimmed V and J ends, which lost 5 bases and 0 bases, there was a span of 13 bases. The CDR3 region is CASSPGQFSNYGYTF. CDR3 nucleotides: TGTGCCAGCAGTCCCGGACAATTCTCTAACTATGGCTACACCTTC.

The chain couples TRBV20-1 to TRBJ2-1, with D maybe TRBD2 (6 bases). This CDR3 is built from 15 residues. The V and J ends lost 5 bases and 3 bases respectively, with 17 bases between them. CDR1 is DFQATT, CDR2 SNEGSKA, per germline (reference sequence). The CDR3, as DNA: TGCAGTGCTGGTCCCCTCGATAGCGGCTACAATGAGCAGTTCTTC. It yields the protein CSAGPLDSGYNEQFF.

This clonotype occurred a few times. The CDR3 spells CSASEPSTQNNEQFF. The CDR3 nucleotides read TGCAGTGCTAGCGAACCATCCACCCAAAACAATGAGCAGTTCTTC. J is TRBJ2-1 and V is TRBV20-1; D is unclear. Germline CDR1 DFQATT, CDR2 SNEGSKA (reference sequence). The CDR3 has 15 amino acids. The V end lost 3 bases, the J end lost 5 bases, and 17 bases lay between the germline ends.

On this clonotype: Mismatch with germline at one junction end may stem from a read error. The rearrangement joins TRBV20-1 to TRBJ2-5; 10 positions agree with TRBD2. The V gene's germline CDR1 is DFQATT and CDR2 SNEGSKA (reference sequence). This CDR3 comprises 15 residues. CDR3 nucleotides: TGCAGTACTAGTGTGACTAGCGGGCCTCTGGAGACCCAGTACTTC. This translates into CSTSVTSGPLETQYF.

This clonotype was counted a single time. The CDR3 spells CASSAGEFPEAFF. The CDR3 nucleotides read TGCGCCAGCAGCGCCGGGGAATTTCCTGAAGCTTTCTTT. The chain employs TRBV5-1 and TRBJ1-1; D remains unclear. CDR3 length equals 13 residues. Germline CDR1 reads SGHRS; CDR2 reads YFSETQ. Trimming shortened V by 4 bases and J by 6 bases, and 13 bases separated the two germline ends.

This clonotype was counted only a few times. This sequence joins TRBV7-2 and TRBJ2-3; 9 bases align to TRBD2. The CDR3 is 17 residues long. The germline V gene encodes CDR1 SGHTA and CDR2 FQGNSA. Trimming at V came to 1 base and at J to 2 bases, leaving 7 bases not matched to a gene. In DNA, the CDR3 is TGTGCCAGCAGCTTAGGGCCGCTAGCGGGGAACACAGATACGCAGTATTTT. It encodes CASSLGPLAGNTDTQYF.

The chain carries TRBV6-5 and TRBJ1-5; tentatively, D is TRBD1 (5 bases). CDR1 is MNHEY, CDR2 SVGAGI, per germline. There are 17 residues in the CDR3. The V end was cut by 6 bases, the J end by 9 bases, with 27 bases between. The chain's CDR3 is CASSYLKPRDGSRPQHF. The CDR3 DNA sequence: TGTGCCAGCAGCTACCTGAAGCCTCGGGACGGCTCGCGGCCCCAGCATTTT.